The 15 T cell receptor beta chains below all came from one sample that was sequenced in a study of cytomegalovirus exposure and HLA in healthy donors. The study ran its PCR with 60 Vbeta and 13 Jbeta primers. The table came from immunoSEQ multiplex PCR; TCRdb's copy has only in-frame clones and leaves some out. Among fewer than 130,000 clones listed, more than 60% were seen once. Sequenced: PBMCs. Receptors were obtained from a female donor in good health and CMV-seropositive.

The V call is TRBV5-1, the J call TRBJ1-1; TRBD1 is a possible D gene (5 bases). CDR1 SGHRS and CDR2 YFSETQ come from the germline V gene. Trimming cost V 5 bases and J 0 bases, with 14 bases left between them. The CDR3 consists of 15 residues. The CDR3 nucleotides read TGCGCCAGCAGGAGGTCGGGGGGTTTGAACACTGAAGCTTTCTTT. Its protein is CASRRSGGLNTEAFF.

This clone was observed once. The chain couples TRBV4-1 to TRBJ1-2; perhaps TRBD1 as D (5 bases). The germline CDR1 and CDR2 sequences are MGHRA and YSYEKL. V dropped 0 bases and J dropped 7 bases, with 12 bases sitting between them. The CDR3 length is 14 residues. The CDR3 loop reads CASSQDGAGPGYTF. The DNA of the CDR3 is TGCGCCAGCAGCCAAGATGGGGCGGGACCTGGCTACACCTTC.

This chain uses TRBV29-1 with TRBJ2-1; D remains ambiguous. With 2 bases removed from V and 7 bases from J, the gap between germline ends came to 18 bases. The CDR3 extends over 15 amino acids. Germline V lookup: CDR1 SQVTM, CDR2 ANQGSEA. CDR3 region: CSVEPGPRNLNEQFF. DNA for the CDR3: TGCAGCGTTGAACCGGGTCCTAGGAACTTGAATGAGCAGTTCTTC.

The chain employs TRBV5-1 and TRBJ2-7, with D perhaps TRBD1 (6 bases). The CDR3 runs to 15 residues. CDR1 is SGHRS, CDR2 YFSETQ, per germline. V lost 5 bases, J lost 3 bases, and 18 bases lay in between. The CDR3 loop is CASRPPAGANYEQYF. CDR3 DNA: TGCGCCAGCAGACCCCCGGCAGGGGCAAACTACGAGCAGTACTTC.

This sequence joins TRBV2 and TRBJ1-4, with 9 bases matching TRBD1. The germline CDR1 and CDR2 sequences are SNHLY and FYNNEI. This CDR3 is 15 amino acids long. V lost 6 bases, J lost 8 bases, and 10 bases stayed unmatched. The CDR3 is CASSLTGGIREKLFF. CDR3 DNA sequence: TGTGCCAGCAGCCTCACAGGGGGCATAAGGGAAAAACTGTTTTTT.

The V and J genes are TRBV9 and TRBJ2-3; the D is unclear. Looked up from germline, CDR1 is SGDLS and CDR2 is YYNGEE. CDR3 size: 15 residues. Trimming removed 0 bases from V and 3 bases from J, with 11 bases in between. CDR3 DNA sequence: TGTGCCAGCAGCGTAGTCGATAGCCCTACAGATACGCAGTATTTT. It is translated as CASSVVDSPTDTQYF.

J is TRBJ2-5 and V is TRBV11-3, with 9 nucleotides matching TRBD2. CDR1 is SGHNT and CDR2 is YENEEA in the germline V gene. V dropped 5 bases and J dropped 5; count of bases not matched to a gene: 9. This CDR3 contains 15 residues. The CDR3 loop is CASSPRLAGNETQYF. In DNA, the CDR3 is TGTGCCAGCAGCCCCAGGCTAGCGGGAAATGAGACCCAGTACTTC.

The chain joins TRBV19 to TRBJ2-2; the match to TRBD2 covers 11 bases. The CDR3 length is 17 residues. Germline V lookup: CDR1 LNHDA, CDR2 SQIVND (reference sequence). After removal of 1 base from V and 4 bases from J, the junction contained 5 bases not matched to a gene. The CDR3 reads CASSIAPGTSGTGELFF. In nucleotides, the CDR3 is TGTGCCAGTAGTATAGCCCCCGGGACTAGCGGCACCGGGGAGCTGTTTTTT.

The chain uses TRBV7-8 and TRBJ1-2, with a tentative D call TRBD1 (6 bases). Trimming shortened V by 5 bases and J by 4 bases, and 17 bases separated the two germline ends. Germline V gene data show CDR1 as SGHVS and CDR2 as FQNEAQ. The CDR3 sequence is 15 residues long. CDR3 sequence reads: CASSLWTDPSYGYTF. CDR3 nucleotides: TGTGCCAGCAGCCTGTGGACAGACCCGTCCTATGGCTACACCTTC.

The rearrangement uses TRBV7-3 and TRBJ1-1; a weak D match, TRBD1 (6 bases). This CDR3 comprises 16 residues. With 0 bases removed from V and 6 bases from J, the gap between germline ends came to 17 bases. Germline lookup yields CDR1 SGHTA and CDR2 FQGTGA. The CDR3 here is CASSLTHGTGSAEAFF. The DNA for the CDR3 is TGTGCCAGCAGCTTAACGCATGGCACAGGGTCGGCTGAAGCTTTCTTT.

The chain joins TRBV19 to TRBJ1-2; perhaps TRBD1 as D (5 bases). The CDR3 has 12 residues. Germline V gene sequence: CDR1 LNHDA, CDR2 SQIVND (reference sequence). Trimming took off 5 bases at V and 8 bases at J, with 12 bases between the two ends. CDR3 DNA sequence: TGTGCCAGTAGTCCCCAGGGAGGCGGCTACACCTTC. Translated: CASSPQGGGYTF.

The chain combines TRBV27 with TRBJ1-2; TRBD1 might be the D (5 bases). Trimming removed 3 bases at V and 7 bases at J, with 15 bases between. This CDR3 spans 14 amino acids. The germline V gene encodes CDR1 MNHEY and CDR2 SMNVEV (reference sequence). The CDR3 is CASSFRRQGGGYTF. In DNA form, the CDR3 reads TGTGCCAGCAGTTTCCGCAGGCAGGGAGGTGGCTACACCTTC.

V is TRBV2 and J is TRBJ1-2; 10 nucleotides agree with TRBD1. After removal of 2 bases from V and 8 bases from J, the junction contained 8 bases not matched to a gene. This CDR3 comprises 15 residues. Germline lookup yields CDR1 SNHLY and CDR2 FYNNEI. CDR3 in DNA: TGTGCCAGCAGTGAACTGACAGGGGGCTACGGGGGCTACACCTTC. Translation: CASSELTGGYGGYTF.

This clone has a handful of counts. The chain recombines TRBV7-2 with TRBJ2-7; D call uncertain. This CDR3 is built from 12 residues. Germline CDR1 SGHTA, CDR2 FQGNSA. Trimming removed 3 bases from V and 0 bases from J, with 3 bases in between. As DNA, the CDR3 is TGTGCCAGCAGCTTCCTCTCCTACGAGCAGTACTTC. Translated, it gives CASSFLSYEQYF.

The V call is TRBV4-3, the J call TRBJ1-6; 7 nucleotides line up with TRBD1. The CDR3 contains 15 residues. After removal of 3 bases from V and 6 bases from J, the junction contained 5 bases not matched to a gene. Germline lookup yields CDR1 LGHNA and CDR2 YSLEER. In DNA form, the CDR3 reads TGCGCCAGCAGCCACGACAGGGTTAGTAATTCACCCCTCCACTTT. Encoded protein: CASSHDRVSNSPLHF.